This T cell receptor (beta chain) was retrieved from a study of CD8+ T cells in alopecia areata. As regards this clone: Its antigen is not identified.

PBMC-derived CD4+ and CD8+ T cells were sorted. TCR sequencing used cDNA made by reverse transcription of extracted RNA. The repertoire was sequenced with immunoSEQ multiplex PCR; TCRdb's copy has only in-frame clones and lacks some. The sample holds under 150,000 clones, approximately 65% seen once. Germline V gene sequence: CDR1 SNHLY, CDR2 FYNNEI. The CDR3 runs to 13 residues. V gave up 7 bases and J gave up 4 bases, with 13 bases separating them. Study results and caveats: Sequences from scalp samples also cover resident alphabeta T cells of normal skin. For lesional scalp, especially alopecia totalis/universalis, clonality was higher than in normal scalp. TCRs were shared less clearly across patients than in mice, possibly for HLA-related reasons.

The specimen was CD8+ T cells sorted from blood. The chain uses TRBV2 and TRBJ1-1; a weak D match, TRBD1 (6 bases). The source of this sequence is a human donor in good health. CDR3 sequence: CASTGSGATEAFF. For the CDR3, the DNA is TGTGCCAGCACCGGATCAGGGGCCACTGAAGCTTTCTTT.